This TCR beta chain originates from a study of T cell repertoires in cytomegalovirus infection. Study-wide background: Recently identified HLA-C-restricted CMV epitopes and well-studied HLA-B-restricted CMV epitopes were used by the study. Public TCR beta signatures indicated both CMV infection and matching HLA type. Findings of the study overall: HLA-C-restricted CMV-specific TCR beta clonotypes were dominant in the ex vivo response.

TCRdb redid the calling of the reads with MiXCR, one entry per CDR3 protein. Here the sample spans about 130,000 distinct CDR3 sequences, 30% to 40% being singletons. This clonotype was recorded a few times. Its target is unknown. Germline loops: CDR1 SEHNR, CDR2 FQNEAQ (reference sequence). This CDR3 spans 14 amino acids. Trimming took 1 base from V and 8 from J, leaving 14 bases between them. The TCR comes from a human donor in good health (CMV status not recorded). Some clones in this sample may be carry-over from other donors' samples. Sequenced here: CD8+ T cells from cultured PBMCs, sampled from culture after CMV antigen stimulation. The V gene is TRBV7-9, the J gene TRBJ1-2; perhaps TRBD1 as D (5 bases). The CDR3 loop reads CASSLGGRQRGYTF. In DNA, the CDR3 is TGTGCCAGCAGCTTAGGTGGCAGACAGAGGGGCTACACCTTC.